This T cell receptor (beta chain) was sequenced for a study of identical twins. Turning to this clonotype: Its antigen remains unidentified.

TCRdb reprocessed the 5' RACE reads via MiXCR and lists one record per CDR3 protein. The sample holds 400,000 to 500,000 distinct CDR3 sequences; approximately 17% are singletons and the top ten take around 12%. Broader study findings: Models underestimated out-of-frame TCR alpha sharing in monozygotic twins.

The sequence derives from a man aged 45-60 years in good health. Material: naive T cells sorted from blood.

The CDR3 DNA is TGTGCCAGCAGCCGGACGAGGGGGCGCGGAAACACCATATATTTT. This encodes CASSRTRGRGNTIYF. The gene calls are TRBV7-9 and TRBJ1-3; the match to TRBD1 covers 7 bases. The CDR3 has 15 amino acids. Germline V gives CDR1 SEHNR, CDR2 FQNEAQ (reference sequence). V lost 5 bases, J lost 4 bases, and 8 bases stayed unmatched.